Detailed here is one T cell receptor (beta chain). The method was immunoSEQ multiplex PCR; TCRdb's version includes in-frame clones alone and lacks a portion of them. The table lists almost 30,000 clones, around 83% of them singletons. Intraepithelial and lamina propria lymphocytes were isolated from graft specimens. The data belong to a study of graft-versus-host responses after intestinal transplantation. With 5 bases removed from V and 0 bases from J, the gap between germline ends came to 6 bases. Germline-derived CDR1 and CDR2 are SGDLS and YYNGEE. The CDR3 runs 13 residues. The sequencing here drew on ileum tissue, taken 98 days after intestinal transplantation. V usage is TRBV9 and J usage is TRBJ1-3; D is undetermined. This clonotype originated in a human patient who received an intestinal transplant, so some T cells may come from the graft donor. CDR3 bases: TGTGCCAGCAGTCGGGTCTCTGGAAACACCATATATTTT. Amino acids: CASSRVSGNTIYF.